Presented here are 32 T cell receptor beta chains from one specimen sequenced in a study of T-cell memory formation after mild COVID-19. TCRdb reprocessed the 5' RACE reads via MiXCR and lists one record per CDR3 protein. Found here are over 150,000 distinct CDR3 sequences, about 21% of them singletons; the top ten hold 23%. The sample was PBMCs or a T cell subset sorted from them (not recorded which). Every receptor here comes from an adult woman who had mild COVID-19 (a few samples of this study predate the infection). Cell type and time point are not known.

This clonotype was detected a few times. The CDR3 sequence: CASSHSGVANTEAFF. CDR3 nucleotide sequence: TGTGCCAGCAGTCACAGTGGGGTAGCGAACACTGAAGCTTTCTTT. The chain couples TRBV6-2 or TRBV6-3 to TRBJ1-1; D gene unclear. Germline CDR1 reads MNHEY; CDR2 reads SVGEGT. There are 15 residues in the CDR3. V dropped 5 bases and J dropped 1 base, with 14 bases sitting between them.

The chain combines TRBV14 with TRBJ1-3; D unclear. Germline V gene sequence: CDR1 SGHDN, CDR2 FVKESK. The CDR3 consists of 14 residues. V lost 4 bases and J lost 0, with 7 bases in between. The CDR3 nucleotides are TGTGCCAGCAGCCTGCTTCACTCTGGAAACACCATATATTTT. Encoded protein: CASSLLHSGNTIYF.

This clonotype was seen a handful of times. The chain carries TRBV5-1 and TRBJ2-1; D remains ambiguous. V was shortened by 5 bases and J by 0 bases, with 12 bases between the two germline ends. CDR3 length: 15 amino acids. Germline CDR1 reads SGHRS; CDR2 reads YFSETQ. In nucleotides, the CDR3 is TGCGCCAGCAGTAGTGGTGCGTTCTCCTACAATGAGCAGTTCTTC. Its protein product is CASSSGAFSYNEQFF.

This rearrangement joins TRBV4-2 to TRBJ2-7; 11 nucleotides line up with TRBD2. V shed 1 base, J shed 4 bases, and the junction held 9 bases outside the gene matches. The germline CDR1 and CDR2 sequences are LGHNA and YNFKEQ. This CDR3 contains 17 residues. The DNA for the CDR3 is TGTGCCAGCAGCCAAGCCGGTCTCACTAGCGGGGGTTACGAGCAGTACTTC. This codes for CASSQAGLTSGGYEQYF.

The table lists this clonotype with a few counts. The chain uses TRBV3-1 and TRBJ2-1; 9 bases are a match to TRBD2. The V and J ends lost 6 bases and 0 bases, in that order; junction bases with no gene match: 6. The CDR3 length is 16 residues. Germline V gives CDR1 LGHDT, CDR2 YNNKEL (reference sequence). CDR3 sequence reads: CASRRTSARSYNEQFF. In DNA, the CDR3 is TGTGCCAGCAGACGGACTAGCGCCCGCTCCTACAATGAGCAGTTCTTC.

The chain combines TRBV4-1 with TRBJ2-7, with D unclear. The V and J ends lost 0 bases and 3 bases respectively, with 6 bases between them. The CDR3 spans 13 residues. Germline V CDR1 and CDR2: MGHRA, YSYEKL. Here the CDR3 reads CASSQDVFYEQYF. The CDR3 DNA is TGCGCCAGCAGCCAAGATGTTTTCTACGAGCAGTACTTC.

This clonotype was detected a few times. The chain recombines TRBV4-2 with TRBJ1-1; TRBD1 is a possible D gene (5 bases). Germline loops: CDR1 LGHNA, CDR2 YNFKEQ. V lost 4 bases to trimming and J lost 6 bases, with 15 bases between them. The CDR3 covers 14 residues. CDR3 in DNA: TGTGCCAGCAGCCGATACGGGGCTCTCCCTGAAGCTTTCTTT. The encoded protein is CASSRYGALPEAFF.

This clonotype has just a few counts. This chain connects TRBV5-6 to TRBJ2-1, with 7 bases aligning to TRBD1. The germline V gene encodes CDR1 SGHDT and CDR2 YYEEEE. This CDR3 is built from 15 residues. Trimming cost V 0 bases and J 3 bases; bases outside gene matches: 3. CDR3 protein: CASSLGGTVYNEQFF. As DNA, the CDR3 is TGTGCCAGCAGCTTGGGAGGGACAGTCTACAATGAGCAGTTCTTC. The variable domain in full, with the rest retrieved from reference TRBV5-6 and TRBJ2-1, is DAGVTQSPTHLIKTRGQQVTLRCSPKSGHDTVSWYQQALGQGPQFIFQYYEEEERQRGNFPDRFSGHQFPNYSSELNVNALLLGDSALYLCASSLGGTVYNEQFFGPGTRLTVL.

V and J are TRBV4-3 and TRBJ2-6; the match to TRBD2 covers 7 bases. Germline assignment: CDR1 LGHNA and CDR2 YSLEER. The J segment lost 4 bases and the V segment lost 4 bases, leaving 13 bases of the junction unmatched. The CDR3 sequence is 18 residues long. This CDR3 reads CASSLRLASELGANVLTF. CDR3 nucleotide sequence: TGCGCCAGCAGCCTGAGACTAGCATCTGAATTGGGGGCCAACGTCCTGACTTTC.

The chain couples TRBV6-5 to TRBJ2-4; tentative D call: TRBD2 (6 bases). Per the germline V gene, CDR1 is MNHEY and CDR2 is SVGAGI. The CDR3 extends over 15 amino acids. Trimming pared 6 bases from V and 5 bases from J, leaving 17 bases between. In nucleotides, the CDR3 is TGTGCCAGCAGCAAACTTTCGGGAGTGGAAAACATTCAGTACTTC. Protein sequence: CASSKLSGVENIQYF.

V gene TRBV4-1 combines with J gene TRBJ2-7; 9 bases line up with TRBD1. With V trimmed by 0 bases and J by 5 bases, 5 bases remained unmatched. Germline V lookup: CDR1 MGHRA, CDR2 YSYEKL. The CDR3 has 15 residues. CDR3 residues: CASSQEGTGKHEQYF. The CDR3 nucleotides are TGCGCCAGCAGCCAAGAGGGGACAGGGAAGCACGAGCAGTACTTC.

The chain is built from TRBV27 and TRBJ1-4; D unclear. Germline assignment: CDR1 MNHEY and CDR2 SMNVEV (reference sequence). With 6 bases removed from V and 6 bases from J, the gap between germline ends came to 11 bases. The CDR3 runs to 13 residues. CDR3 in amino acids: CASRSTNDEKLFF. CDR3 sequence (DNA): TGTGCCAGCAGGTCGACGAACGATGAAAAACTGTTTTTT.

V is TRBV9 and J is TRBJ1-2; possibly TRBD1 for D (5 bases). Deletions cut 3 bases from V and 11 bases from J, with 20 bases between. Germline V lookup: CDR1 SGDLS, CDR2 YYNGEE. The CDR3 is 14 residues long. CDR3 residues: CASSAPLMGERYTF. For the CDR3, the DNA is TGTGCCAGCAGCGCCCCCCTGATGGGGGAAAGGTACACCTTC. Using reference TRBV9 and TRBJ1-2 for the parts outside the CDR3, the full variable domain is DSGVTQTPKHLITATGQRVTLRCSPRSGDLSVYWYQQSLDQGLQFLIQYYNGEERAKGNILERFSAQQFPDLHSELNLSSLELGDSALYFCASSAPLMGERYTFGSGTRLTVV.

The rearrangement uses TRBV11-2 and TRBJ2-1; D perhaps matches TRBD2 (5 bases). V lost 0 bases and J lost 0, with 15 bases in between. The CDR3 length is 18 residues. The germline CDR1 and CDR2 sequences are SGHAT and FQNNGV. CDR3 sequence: CASSLDQLEPSSYNEQFF. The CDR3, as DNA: TGTGCCAGCAGCTTAGACCAACTAGAGCCTAGCTCCTACAATGAGCAGTTCTTC.

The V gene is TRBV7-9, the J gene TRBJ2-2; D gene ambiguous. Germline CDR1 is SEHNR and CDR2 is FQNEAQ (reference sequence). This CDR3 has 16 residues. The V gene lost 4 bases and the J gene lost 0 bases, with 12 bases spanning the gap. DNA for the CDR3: TGTGCCAGCAGCTCCAGTGCAACCGCGAACACCGGGGAGCTGTTTTTT. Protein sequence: CASSSSATANTGELFF.

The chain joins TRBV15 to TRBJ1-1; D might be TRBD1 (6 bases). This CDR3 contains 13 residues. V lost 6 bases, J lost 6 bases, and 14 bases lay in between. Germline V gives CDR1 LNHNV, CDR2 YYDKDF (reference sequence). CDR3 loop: CATSSTTGSEAFF. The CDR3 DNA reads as TGTGCCACCAGTAGCACTACAGGGTCTGAAGCTTTCTTT.

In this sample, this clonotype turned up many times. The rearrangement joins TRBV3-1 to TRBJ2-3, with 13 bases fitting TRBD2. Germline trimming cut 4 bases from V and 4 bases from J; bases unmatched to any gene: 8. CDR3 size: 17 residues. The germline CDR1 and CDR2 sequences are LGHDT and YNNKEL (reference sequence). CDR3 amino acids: CASSPVGTSGVPDTQYF. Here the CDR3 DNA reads TGTGCCAGCAGCCCCGTCGGGACTAGCGGGGTTCCAGATACGCAGTATTTT.

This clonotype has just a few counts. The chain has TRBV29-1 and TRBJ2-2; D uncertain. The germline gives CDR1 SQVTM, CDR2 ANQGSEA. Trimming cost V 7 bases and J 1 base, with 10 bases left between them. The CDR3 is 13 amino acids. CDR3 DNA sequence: TGCAGCGCCGCTCTTGAGAACACCGGGGAGCTGTTTTTT. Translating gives CSAALENTGELFF.

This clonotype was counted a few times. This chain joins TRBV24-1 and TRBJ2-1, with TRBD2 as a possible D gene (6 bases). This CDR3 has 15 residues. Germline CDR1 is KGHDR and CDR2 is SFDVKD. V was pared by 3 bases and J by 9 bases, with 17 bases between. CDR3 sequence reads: CATSDRRLPSAEQFF. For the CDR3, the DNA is TGTGCCACCAGTGATCGGCGACTTCCTAGCGCTGAGCAGTTCTTC.

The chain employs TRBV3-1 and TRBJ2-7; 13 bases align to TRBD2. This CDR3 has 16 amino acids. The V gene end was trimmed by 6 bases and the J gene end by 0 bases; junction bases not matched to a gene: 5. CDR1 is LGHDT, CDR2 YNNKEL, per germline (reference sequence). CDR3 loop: CASRGTSGTISYEQYF. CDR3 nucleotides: TGTGCCAGCAGAGGGACTAGCGGGACTATCTCCTACGAGCAGTACTTC.

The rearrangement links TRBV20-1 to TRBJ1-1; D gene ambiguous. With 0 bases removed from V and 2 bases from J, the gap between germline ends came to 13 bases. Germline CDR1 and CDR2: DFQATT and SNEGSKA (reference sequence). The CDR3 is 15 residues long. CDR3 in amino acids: CSARDLRRANTEAFF. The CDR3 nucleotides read TGCAGTGCTAGAGATCTAAGGAGGGCCAACACTGAAGCTTTCTTT.

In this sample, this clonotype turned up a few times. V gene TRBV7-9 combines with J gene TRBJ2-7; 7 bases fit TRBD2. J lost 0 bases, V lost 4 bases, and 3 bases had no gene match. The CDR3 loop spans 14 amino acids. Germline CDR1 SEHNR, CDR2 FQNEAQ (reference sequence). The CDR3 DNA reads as TGTGCCAGCAGCTCTGGGGGGGGCTCCTACGAGCAGTACTTC. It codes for CASSSGGGSYEQYF. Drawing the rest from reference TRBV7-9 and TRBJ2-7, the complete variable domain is DTGVSQNPRHKITKRGQNVTFRCDPISEHNRLYWYRQTLGQGPEFLTYFQNEAQLEKSRLLSDRFSAERPKGSFSTLEIQRTEQGDSAMYLCASSSGGGSYEQYFGPGTRLTVT.

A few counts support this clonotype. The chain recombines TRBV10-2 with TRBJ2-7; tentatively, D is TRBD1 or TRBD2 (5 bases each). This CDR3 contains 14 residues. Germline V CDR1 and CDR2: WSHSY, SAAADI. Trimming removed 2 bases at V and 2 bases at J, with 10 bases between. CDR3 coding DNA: TGCGCCAGCAGTGAGGAGGGGCCTCCCTACGAGCAGTACTTC. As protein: CASSEEGPPYEQYF.

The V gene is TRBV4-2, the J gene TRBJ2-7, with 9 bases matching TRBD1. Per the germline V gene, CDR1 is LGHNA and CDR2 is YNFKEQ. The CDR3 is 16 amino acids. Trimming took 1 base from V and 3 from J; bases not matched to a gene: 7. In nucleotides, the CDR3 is TGTGCCAGCAGCCAAGCCTGGGGACAGGGAAACTACGAGCAGTACTTC. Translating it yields CASSQAWGQGNYEQYF.

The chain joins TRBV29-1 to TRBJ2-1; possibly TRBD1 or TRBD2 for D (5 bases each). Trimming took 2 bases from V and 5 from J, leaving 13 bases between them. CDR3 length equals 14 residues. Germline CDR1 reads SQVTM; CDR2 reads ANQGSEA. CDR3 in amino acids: CSVEFLGRDNEQFF. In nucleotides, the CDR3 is TGCAGCGTTGAATTTTTGGGGCGGGACAATGAGCAGTTCTTC.

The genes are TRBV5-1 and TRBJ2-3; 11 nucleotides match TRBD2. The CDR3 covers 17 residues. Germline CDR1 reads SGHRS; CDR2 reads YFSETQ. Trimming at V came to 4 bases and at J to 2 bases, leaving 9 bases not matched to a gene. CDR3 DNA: TGCGCCAGCAGCCAAGAGGGACTAGCGGTCCCCACAGATACGCAGTATTTT. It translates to CASSQEGLAVPTDTQYF.

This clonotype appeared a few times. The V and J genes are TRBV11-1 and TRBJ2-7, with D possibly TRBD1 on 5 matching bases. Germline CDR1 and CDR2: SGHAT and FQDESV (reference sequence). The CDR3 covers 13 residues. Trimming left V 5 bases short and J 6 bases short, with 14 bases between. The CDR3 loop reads CASSPNTGAEQYF. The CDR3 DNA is TGTGCCAGCAGCCCGAATACAGGTGCCGAGCAGTACTTC.

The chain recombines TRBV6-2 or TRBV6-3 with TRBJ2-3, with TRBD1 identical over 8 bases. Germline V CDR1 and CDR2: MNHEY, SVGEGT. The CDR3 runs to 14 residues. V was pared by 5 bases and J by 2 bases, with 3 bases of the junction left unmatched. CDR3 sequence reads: CASSRTGPTDTQYF. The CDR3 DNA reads TGTGCCAGCAGTAGGACAGGGCCCACAGATACGCAGTATTTT.

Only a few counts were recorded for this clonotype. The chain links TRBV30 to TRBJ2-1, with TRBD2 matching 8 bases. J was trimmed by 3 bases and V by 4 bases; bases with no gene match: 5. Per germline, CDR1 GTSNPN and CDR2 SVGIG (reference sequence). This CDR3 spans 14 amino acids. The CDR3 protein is CAWTLLADYNEQFF. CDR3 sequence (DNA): TGTGCCTGGACCCTACTAGCGGACTACAATGAGCAGTTCTTC.

The CDR3 region has the DNA TGCGCCAGCAGCCAAGGACTAGCGGGGGGGACCACAGATACGCAGTATTTT. Encoded protein: CASSQGLAGGTTDTQYF. This sequence joins TRBV4-1 and TRBJ2-3; 14 bases are shared with TRBD2. The germline CDR1 and CDR2 sequences are MGHRA and YSYEKL. The ends lost 1 base at V and 2 bases at J; junction bases unmatched: 2. This CDR3 is 17 amino acids long.

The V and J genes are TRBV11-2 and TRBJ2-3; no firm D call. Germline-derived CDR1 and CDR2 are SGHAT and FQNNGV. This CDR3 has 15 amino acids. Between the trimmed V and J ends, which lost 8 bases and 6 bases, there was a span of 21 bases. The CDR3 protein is CASARHTLYEDTQYF. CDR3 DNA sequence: TGTGCCAGCGCACGGCATACCCTCTACGAGGATACGCAGTATTTT.

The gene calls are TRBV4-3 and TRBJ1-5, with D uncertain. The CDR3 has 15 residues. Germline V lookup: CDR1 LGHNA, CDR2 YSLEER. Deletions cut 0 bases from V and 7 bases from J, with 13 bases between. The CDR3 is CASSQDSGGEQPQHF. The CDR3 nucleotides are TGCGCCAGCAGCCAAGATAGTGGTGGGGAGCAGCCCCAGCATTTT.